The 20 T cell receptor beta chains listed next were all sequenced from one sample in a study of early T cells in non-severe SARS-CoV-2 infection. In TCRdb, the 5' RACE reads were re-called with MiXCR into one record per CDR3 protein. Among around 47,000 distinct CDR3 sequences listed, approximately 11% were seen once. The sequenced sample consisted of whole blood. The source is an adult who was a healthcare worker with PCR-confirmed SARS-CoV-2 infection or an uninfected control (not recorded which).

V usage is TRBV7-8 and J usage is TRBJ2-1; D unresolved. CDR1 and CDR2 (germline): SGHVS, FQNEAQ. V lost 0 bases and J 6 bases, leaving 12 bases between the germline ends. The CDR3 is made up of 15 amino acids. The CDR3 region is CASSLAPGRGNEQFF. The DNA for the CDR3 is TGTGCCAGCAGCTTAGCCCCCGGGCGCGGCAATGAGCAGTTCTTC.

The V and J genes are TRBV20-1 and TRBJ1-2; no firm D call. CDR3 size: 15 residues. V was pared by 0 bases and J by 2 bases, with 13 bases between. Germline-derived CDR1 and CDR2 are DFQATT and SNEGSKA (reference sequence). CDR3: CSARDSGRPNYGYTF. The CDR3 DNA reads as TGCAGTGCTAGAGATTCAGGCAGGCCGAACTATGGCTACACCTTC.

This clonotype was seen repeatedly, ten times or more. The CDR3 region has the DNA TGTGCCAGCAGCCCGGAGGCCCTAGTAGATGAGCAGTTCTTC. It specifies CASSPEALVDEQFF. The gene calls are TRBV11-1 and TRBJ2-1; tentatively, D is TRBD2 (5 bases). This CDR3 has 14 amino acids. Between the trimmed V and J ends, which lost 5 bases and 8 bases, there was a span of 16 bases. Germline CDR1 SGHAT, CDR2 FQDESV (reference sequence).

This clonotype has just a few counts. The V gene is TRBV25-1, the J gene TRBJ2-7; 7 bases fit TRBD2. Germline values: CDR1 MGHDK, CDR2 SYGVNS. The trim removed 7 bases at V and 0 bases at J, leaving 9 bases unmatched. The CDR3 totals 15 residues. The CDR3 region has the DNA TGTGCCAGCATCCCTAGCGGACCTAGCTCCTACGAGCAGTACTTC. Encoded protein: CASIPSGPSSYEQYF.

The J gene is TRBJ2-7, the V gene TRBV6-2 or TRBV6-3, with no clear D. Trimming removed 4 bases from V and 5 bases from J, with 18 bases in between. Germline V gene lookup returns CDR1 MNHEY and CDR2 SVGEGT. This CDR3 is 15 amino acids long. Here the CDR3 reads CASSSIHQRSDEQYF. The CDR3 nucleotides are TGTGCCAGCAGTTCCATTCACCAAAGATCAGACGAGCAGTACTTC.

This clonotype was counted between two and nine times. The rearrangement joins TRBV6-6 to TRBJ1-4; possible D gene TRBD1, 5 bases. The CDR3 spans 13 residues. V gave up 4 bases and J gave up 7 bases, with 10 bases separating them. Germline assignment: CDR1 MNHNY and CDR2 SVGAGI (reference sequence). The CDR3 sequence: CASSSGLREKLFF. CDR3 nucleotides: TGTGCCAGCAGTTCAGGGCTTCGTGAAAAACTGTTTTTT.

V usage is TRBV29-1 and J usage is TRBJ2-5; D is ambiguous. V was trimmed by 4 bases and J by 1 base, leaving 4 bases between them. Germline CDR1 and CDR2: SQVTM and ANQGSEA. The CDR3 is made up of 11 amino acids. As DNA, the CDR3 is TGCAGCGTTGTAAGCCAAGAGACCCAGTACTTC. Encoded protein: CSVVSQETQYF.

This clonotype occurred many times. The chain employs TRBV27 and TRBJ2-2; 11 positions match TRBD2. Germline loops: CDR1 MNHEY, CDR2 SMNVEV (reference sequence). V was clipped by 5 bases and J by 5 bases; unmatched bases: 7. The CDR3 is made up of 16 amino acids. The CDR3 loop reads CASSLLAGGLTGELFF. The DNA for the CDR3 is TGTGCCAGCAGTCTTCTAGCGGGGGGACTAACCGGGGAGCTGTTTTTT.

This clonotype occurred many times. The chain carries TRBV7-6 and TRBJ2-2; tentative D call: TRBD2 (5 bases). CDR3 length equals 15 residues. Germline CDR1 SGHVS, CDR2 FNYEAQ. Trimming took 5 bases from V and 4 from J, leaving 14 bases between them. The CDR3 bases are TGTGCCAGCAGCCGCGAACTAGAGAGCACCGGGGAGCTGTTTTTT. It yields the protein CASSRELESTGELFF.

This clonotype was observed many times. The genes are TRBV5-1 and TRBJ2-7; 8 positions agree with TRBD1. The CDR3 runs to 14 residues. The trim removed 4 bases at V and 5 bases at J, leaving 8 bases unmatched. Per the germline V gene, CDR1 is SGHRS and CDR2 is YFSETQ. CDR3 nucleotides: TGCGCCAGCAGCGCGGACAGGGCGGTGAACGAGCAGTACTTC. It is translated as CASSADRAVNEQYF.

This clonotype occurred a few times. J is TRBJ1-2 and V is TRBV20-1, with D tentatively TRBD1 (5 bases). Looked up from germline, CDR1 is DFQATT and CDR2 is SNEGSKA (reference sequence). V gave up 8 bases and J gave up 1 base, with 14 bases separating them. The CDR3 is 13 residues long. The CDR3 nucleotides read TGCAGTCCGATAGAGGGGAATAACTATGGCTACACCTTC. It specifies CSPIEGNNYGYTF.

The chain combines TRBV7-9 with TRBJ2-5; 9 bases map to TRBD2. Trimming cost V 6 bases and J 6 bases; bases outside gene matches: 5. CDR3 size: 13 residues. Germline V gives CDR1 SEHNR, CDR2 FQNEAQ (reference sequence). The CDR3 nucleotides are TGTGCCAGCAGGCGGGAGGGCGTAAAGACCCAGTACTTC. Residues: CASRREGVKTQYF.

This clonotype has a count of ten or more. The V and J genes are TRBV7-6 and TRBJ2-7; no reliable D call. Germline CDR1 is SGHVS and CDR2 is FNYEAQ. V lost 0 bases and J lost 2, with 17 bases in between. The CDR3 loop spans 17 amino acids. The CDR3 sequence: CASSLAVGFGSTYEQYF. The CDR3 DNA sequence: TGTGCCAGCAGCTTAGCGGTGGGGTTTGGGTCCACCTACGAGCAGTACTTC.

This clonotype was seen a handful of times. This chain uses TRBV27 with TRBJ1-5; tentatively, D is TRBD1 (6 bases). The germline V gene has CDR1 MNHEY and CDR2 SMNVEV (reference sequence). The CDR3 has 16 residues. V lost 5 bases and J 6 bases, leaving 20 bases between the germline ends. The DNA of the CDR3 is TGTGCCAGCAGTCCCCTTCTACAGGGATCGAGTCAGCCCCAGCATTTT. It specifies CASSPLLQGSSQPQHF.

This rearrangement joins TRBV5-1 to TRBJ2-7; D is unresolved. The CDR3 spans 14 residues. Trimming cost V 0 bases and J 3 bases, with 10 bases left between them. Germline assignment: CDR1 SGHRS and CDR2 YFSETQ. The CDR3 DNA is TGCGCCAGCAGCTTGGGAAATGGGGACTACGAGCAGTACTTC. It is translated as CASSLGNGDYEQYF.

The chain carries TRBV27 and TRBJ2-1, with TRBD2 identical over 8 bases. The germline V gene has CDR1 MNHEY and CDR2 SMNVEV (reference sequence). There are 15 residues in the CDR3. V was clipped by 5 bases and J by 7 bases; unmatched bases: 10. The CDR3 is CASSPAGGPTNEQFF. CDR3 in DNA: TGTGCCAGCAGTCCCGCGGGAGGCCCAACGAATGAGCAGTTCTTC.

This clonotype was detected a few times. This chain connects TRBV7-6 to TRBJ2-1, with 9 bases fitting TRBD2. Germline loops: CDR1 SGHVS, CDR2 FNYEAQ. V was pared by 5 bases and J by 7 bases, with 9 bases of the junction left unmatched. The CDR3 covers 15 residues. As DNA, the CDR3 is TGTGCCAGCAGCCACATAGCGGGAGTCGAGAATGAGCAGTTCTTC. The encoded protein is CASSHIAGVENEQFF.

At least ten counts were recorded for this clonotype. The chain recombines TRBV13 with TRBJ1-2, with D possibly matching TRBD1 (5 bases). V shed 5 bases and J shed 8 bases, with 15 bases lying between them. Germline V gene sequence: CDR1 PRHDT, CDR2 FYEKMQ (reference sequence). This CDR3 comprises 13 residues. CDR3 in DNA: TGTGCCAGCAGCCACAGGAACAGAGAAGGCTACACCTTC. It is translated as CASSHRNREGYTF.

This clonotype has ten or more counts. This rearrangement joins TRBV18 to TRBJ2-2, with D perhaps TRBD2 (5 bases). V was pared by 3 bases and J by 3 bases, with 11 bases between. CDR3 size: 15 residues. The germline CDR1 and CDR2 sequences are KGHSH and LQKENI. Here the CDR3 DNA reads TGTGCCAGCTCACCTCCGGGGATGGACACCGGGGAGCTGTTTTTT. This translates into CASSPPGMDTGELFF.

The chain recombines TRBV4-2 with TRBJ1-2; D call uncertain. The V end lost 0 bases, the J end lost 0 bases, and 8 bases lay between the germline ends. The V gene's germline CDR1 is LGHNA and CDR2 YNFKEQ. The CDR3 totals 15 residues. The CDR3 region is CASSQDFTANYGYTF. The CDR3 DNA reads TGTGCCAGCAGCCAAGACTTCACAGCTAACTATGGCTACACCTTC.